This T cell receptor beta chain was obtained from a study of shared clonotypes between healthy human individuals. Study-level findings and limits: Generation probabilities of non-shared clonotypes were lower (relative to those shared by all four donors). Naive subsets tended to show greater estimated richness than memory subsets. The expectation was that sequencing depth would affect clonotype sharing among donors.

The study ran the assay at deep level. TCRdb's table, derived via immunoSEQ multiplex PCR, lists solely in-frame clones and lacks some. The table records millions of clones, about 92% of them present only once. As concerns this clone: Antigen: not known.

CDR1 SEHNR and CDR2 FQNEAQ come from the germline V gene (reference sequence). Germline trimming cut 7 bases from V and 2 bases from J; bases unmatched to any gene: 5. The CDR3 loop spans 13 amino acids. The source material was naive CD4+ T cells sorted from blood. Regarding subset: CD45RA+ positively selected. The J gene is TRBJ2-7, the V gene TRBV7-9; TRBD1 matches at 7 bases. The origin of this receptor is a man between 18 and 35 years old in good health. In DNA, the CDR3 is TGTGCCAGCATGAAGGGGGCTACCTACGAGCAGTACTTC. Amino acids: CASMKGATYEQYF.